One sample yielded the 23 T cell receptor beta chains listed below, sequenced in a study of blood T cell repertoires in COVID-19. Assay used: immunoSEQ multiplex PCR; TCRdb lists only in-frame clones, some missing. In the table there are 120,000 or so clones, approximately 82% of which are singletons. Material: peripheral blood. The receptors were sampled from a woman aged 50 to 60 with acute or convalescent COVID-19.

This clone turned up a few times. The V gene is TRBV30, the J gene TRBJ1-2; tentatively, D is TRBD1 (5 bases). The CDR3 is 12 residues long. Germline V gene lookup returns CDR1 GTSNPN and CDR2 SVGIG (reference sequence). V shed 7 bases and J shed 8 bases, with 17 bases lying between them. DNA for the CDR3: TGTGCCTCCTACGGGGGTGGCCTAGGCTACACCTTC. Its protein product is CASYGGGLGYTF.

In its sample, this clone was seen once. This chain connects TRBV27 to TRBJ1-2, with D maybe TRBD1 (6 bases). V gave up 5 bases and J gave up 2 bases, with 12 bases separating them. The CDR3 length is 14 residues. Germline assignment: CDR1 MNHEY and CDR2 SMNVEV (reference sequence). The CDR3 loop reads CASSREGVNYGYTF. CDR3 nucleotides: TGTGCCAGCAGTAGGGAGGGGGTAAACTATGGCTACACCTTC.

This clone was counted a single time. This sequence joins TRBV14 and TRBJ1-4, with D tentatively TRBD1 (5 bases). Trimming pared 0 bases from V and 0 bases from J, leaving 8 bases between. The CDR3 totals 16 residues. Germline-derived CDR1 and CDR2 are SGHDN and FVKESK. The chain's CDR3 is CASSQDWGATNEKLFF. The CDR3 DNA is TGTGCCAGCAGCCAAGACTGGGGCGCAACTAATGAAAAACTGTTTTTT.

The chain carries TRBV19 and TRBJ1-2; TRBD1 agrees at 10 bases. Looked up from germline, CDR1 is LNHDA and CDR2 is SQIVND (reference sequence). This CDR3 spans 17 amino acids. V gave up 4 bases and J gave up 0 bases; unmatched junction bases: 8. CDR3 coding DNA: TGTGCCAGTAGTAGGTACGGGACAGGGGCTACTAACTATGGCTACACCTTC. Amino acid sequence: CASSRYGTGATNYGYTF.

V and J are TRBV28 and TRBJ2-1; 7 positions agree with TRBD2. The CDR3 is made up of 15 amino acids. V shed 5 bases and J 4 bases; nucleotides not matched to a gene: 8. The germline V gene encodes CDR1 MDHEN and CDR2 SYDVKM. The CDR3 coding sequence is TGTGCCAGCAGTCGACTGGGCGGGGGTTACAATGAGCAGTTCTTC. Translated: CASSRLGGGYNEQFF.

The chain is built from TRBV28 and TRBJ1-2, with D hard to call. V lost 7 bases and J 5 bases, leaving 11 bases between the germline ends. Germline values: CDR1 MDHEN, CDR2 SYDVKM. The CDR3 runs 12 residues. The CDR3 DNA sequence: TGTGCCAGCACTTCGGGGAATTATGGCTACACCTTC. Its translation is CASTSGNYGYTF.

The chain uses TRBV27 and TRBJ2-5; 8 bases map to TRBD2. The CDR3 sequence is 14 residues long. The ends lost 2 bases at V and 3 bases at J; junction bases unmatched: 2. Looked up from germline, CDR1 is MNHEY and CDR2 is SMNVEV (reference sequence). CDR3 DNA sequence: TGTGCCAGCAGTTTAAGGACTAGCAAAGAGACCCAGTACTTC. This translates into CASSLRTSKETQYF.

The chain has TRBV27 and TRBJ1-1; 7 bases are shared with TRBD1. The J segment lost 4 bases and the V segment lost 5 bases, leaving 10 bases of the junction unmatched. This CDR3 has 15 residues. CDR1 is MNHEY, CDR2 SMNVEV, per germline (reference sequence). CDR3 coding DNA: TGTGCCAGCAGTCAAGACAGGGTTATCGGCACTGAAGCTTTCTTT. Its protein is CASSQDRVIGTEAFF.

The rearrangement joins TRBV27 to TRBJ1-2; tentative D call: TRBD1 (6 bases). The CDR3 is 14 amino acids. Germline values: CDR1 MNHEY, CDR2 SMNVEV (reference sequence). With 6 bases removed from V and 3 bases from J, the gap between germline ends came to 14 bases. The CDR3 spells CASSFRDMDYGYTF. Written as DNA, the CDR3 is TGTGCCAGCAGCTTCCGGGACATGGACTATGGCTACACCTTC.

This clone has just one count. This chain connects TRBV18 to TRBJ2-7; 9 bases fit TRBD1. The germline CDR1 and CDR2 sequences are KGHSH and LQKENI. Germline trimming cut 2 bases from V and 2 bases from J; bases unmatched to any gene: 10. CDR3 size: 17 residues. This chain's CDR3 is CASSPTLGTGRPYEQYF. The CDR3 DNA reads TGTGCCAGCTCACCAACTCTGGGGACAGGGAGACCCTACGAGCAGTACTTC.

V is TRBV15 and J is TRBJ1-6; TRBD1 agrees at 9 bases. V trimming: 0 bases; J trimming: 6 bases; junction bases outside the gene matches: 9. This CDR3 comprises 18 residues. CDR1 and CDR2 from the germline V gene are LNHNV and YYDKDF (reference sequence). This CDR3 reads CATSRDPSGTGINSPLHF. The CDR3 DNA is TGTGCCACCAGCAGAGATCCTTCCGGGACAGGGATTAATTCACCCCTCCACTTT.

The chain uses TRBV19 and TRBJ1-5; D not resolved. This CDR3 contains 16 residues. Trimming shortened V by 3 bases and J by 2 bases, and 14 bases separated the two germline ends. Germline CDR1 reads LNHDA; CDR2 reads SQIVND (reference sequence). CDR3 protein: CASSIFATGGNQPQHF. CDR3 coding DNA: TGTGCCAGTAGTATTTTCGCCACCGGGGGCAATCAGCCCCAGCATTTT.

The chain carries TRBV10-3 and TRBJ1-2; 12 bases align to TRBD1. The CDR3 has 15 residues. V was clipped by 2 bases and J by 8 bases; unmatched bases: 6. CDR1 and CDR2 (germline): ENHRY, SYGVKD. The CDR3 reads CAISETGQGAGGYTF. The CDR3 DNA is TGTGCCATCAGTGAGACGGGACAGGGGGCAGGAGGCTACACCTTC.

The chain combines TRBV27 with TRBJ2-1; 10 bases fit TRBD1. The trim removed 7 bases at V and 9 bases at J, leaving 12 bases unmatched. From germline, CDR1 is MNHEY and CDR2 SMNVEV (reference sequence). There are 15 residues in the CDR3. CDR3 sequence reads: CASTPRTGGALEQFF. The CDR3 coding sequence is TGTGCCAGCACCCCCCGGACAGGGGGGGCCCTTGAGCAGTTCTTC.

CDR3 in DNA: TGTGCCTGTCAGGCCGGGACAGGGTCCACCCAGCCCCAGCATTTT. It is translated as CACQAGTGSTQPQHF. The chain uses TRBV30 and TRBJ1-5; 9 bases match TRBD1. Per the germline V gene, CDR1 is GTSNPN and CDR2 is SVGIG (reference sequence). Trimming took 6 bases from V and 7 from J; bases not matched to a gene: 13. There are 15 residues in the CDR3.

The V gene is TRBV2, the J gene TRBJ2-2; D may be TRBD2 (5 bases). The CDR3 contains 14 residues. Deletions cut 7 bases from V and 4 bases from J, with 13 bases between. Germline loops: CDR1 SNHLY, CDR2 FYNNEI. For the CDR3, the DNA is TGTGCCAGCATAAAGAGGGAAAGCACCGGGGAGCTGTTTTTT. Protein sequence: CASIKRESTGELFF.

The chain combines TRBV9 with TRBJ2-2; 7 bases map to TRBD2. J lost 0 bases, V lost 0 bases, and 2 bases had no gene match. Germline V gene lookup returns CDR1 SGDLS and CDR2 YYNGEE. This CDR3 is 16 amino acids long. The CDR3 coding sequence is TGTGCCAGCAGCGTAGATGGGGGGGCGAACACCGGGGAGCTGTTTTTT. This encodes CASSVDGGANTGELFF.

Only a few counts were recorded for this clone. V gene TRBV3-1 (or the pseudogene TRBV3-2) combines with J gene TRBJ2-1; 9 bases map to TRBD2. This CDR3 contains 16 residues. Trimming cost V 4 bases and J 6 bases; bases outside gene matches: 10. CDR1 and CDR2 from the germline V gene are LGHDT and YNNKEL (reference sequence). The CDR3 DNA is TGTGCCAGCAGCCCTCCGGGACTAGCTGTGTTCAATGAGCAGTTCTTC. Translated: CASSPPGLAVFNEQFF.

This clone appeared once. The rearrangement joins TRBV6-5 to TRBJ1-2; perhaps TRBD1 as D (6 bases). The V gene's germline CDR1 is MNHEY and CDR2 SVGAGI. The CDR3 sequence is 15 residues long. Trimming cost V 5 bases and J 8 bases, with 21 bases left between them. This CDR3 reads CASSHGQTKTVGYTF. The CDR3 DNA reads as TGTGCCAGCAGTCATGGACAGACTAAAACGGTGGGCTACACCTTC.

The V gene is TRBV6-1, the J gene TRBJ1-6; no clear D gene. In germline, CDR1 is MNHNS, CDR2 SASEGT. V was cut by 3 bases and J by 3 bases, with 9 bases left in between. The CDR3 runs to 15 residues. In nucleotides, the CDR3 is TGTGCCAGCAGTGAGAGGGAGAACTATAATTCACCCCTCCACTTT. It codes for CASSERENYNSPLHF.

About this clone: Compared with germline, one end of the junction differs, possibly owing to a read error. The chain combines TRBV7-7 with TRBJ1-6; maybe TRBD1 (5 bases). The CDR3 extends over 16 amino acids. CDR1 is SSHAT and CDR2 is FNYEAQ in the germline V gene (reference sequence). The CDR3 DNA is TGTGCTAGCAGCTTAAAAAATCAGGGATATAATTCACCCCTCCACTTT. Protein sequence: CASSLKNQGYNSPLHF.

The rearrangement links TRBV2 to TRBJ1-1; D call uncertain. Germline lookup yields CDR1 SNHLY and CDR2 FYNNEI. This CDR3 region has 14 residues. The V gene lost 8 bases and the J gene lost 3 bases, with 16 bases spanning the gap. The CDR3 DNA reads as TGTGCCAGCTGGCGGGCCCAGACTGACACTGAAGCTTTCTTT. It specifies CASWRAQTDTEAFF.

This clone was seen just once. The V call is TRBV27, the J call TRBJ2-1; D is perhaps TRBD2 (6 bases). The germline V gene has CDR1 MNHEY and CDR2 SMNVEV (reference sequence). Trimming stripped 3 bases from V and 0 bases from J, with 15 bases between. This CDR3 comprises 17 residues. The CDR3 sequence is CASSFSSAASSYNEQFF. CDR3 in DNA: TGTGCCAGCAGTTTTTCTAGCGCTGCCAGCTCCTACAATGAGCAGTTCTTC.